A single sample is the source of the 17 T cell receptor beta chains below, sequenced in a study of human thymus T cells. Measured with immunoSEQ multiplex PCR; TCRdb has only the in-frame clones, and not every one. The table lists roughly 120,000 clones, around 94% of them singletons. Thymic samples were excised during corrective heart operations. The material sequenced was thymus tissue. These receptor sequences come from a boy under two years old with a congenital heart defect but otherwise immunologically healthy.

The chain links TRBV5-6 to TRBJ1-6, with 7 nucleotides matching TRBD1. The V gene's germline CDR1 is SGHDT and CDR2 YYEEEE. V gave up 4 bases and J gave up 4 bases; unmatched junction bases: 2. The CDR3 consists of 14 residues. The DNA of the CDR3 is TGTGCCAGCAGCCTACAGGGGTATAATTCACCCCTCCACTTT. Translating it yields CASSLQGYNSPLHF.

This clone was seen a handful of times. The chain uses TRBV6-5 and TRBJ1-1; TRBD1 is a possible D gene (5 bases). V gave up 2 bases and J gave up 7 bases, with 11 bases separating them. Germline V CDR1 and CDR2: MNHEY, SVGAGI. The CDR3 length is 13 residues. CDR3 in DNA: TGTGCCAGCAGTTACCGTAGACAGCTTGAAGCTTTCTTT. It translates to CASSYRRQLEAFF.

This chain links TRBV12-5 with TRBJ1-1, with D unresolved. The ends were cut back, 0 bases at V and 1 base at J, with 12 bases in the middle. CDR1 and CDR2 (germline): LGHNT, FRNRAP. This CDR3 is 16 amino acids long. The CDR3 region is CASGLVRPHKNTEAFF. For the CDR3, the DNA is TGTGCTAGTGGTTTGGTACGTCCGCACAAGAACACTGAAGCTTTCTTT. Full variable domain (remainder filled in from reference TRBV12-5 and TRBJ1-1): DARVTQTPRHKVTEMGQEVTMRCQPILGHNTVFWYRQTMMQGLELLAYFRNRAPLDDSGMPKDRFSAEMPDATLATLKIQPSEPRDSAVYFCASGLVRPHKNTEAFFGQGTRLTVV.

The CDR3, as DNA: TGTGCGACTAGCCGGTTCGATGAGCAGTTCTTC. Amino acids: CATSRFDEQFF. The chain recombines TRBV28 with TRBJ2-1, with 7 bases identical to TRBD2. The germline V gene encodes CDR1 MDHEN and CDR2 SYDVKM. This CDR3 comprises 11 residues.

The chain links TRBV11-2 to TRBJ1-6; maybe TRBD1 (5 bases). The CDR3 runs 17 residues. Germline CDR1 reads SGHAT; CDR2 reads FQNNGV. V lost 2 bases to trimming and J lost 3 bases, with 14 bases between them. Here the CDR3 reads CASSLFRGRFYNSPLHF. CDR3 coding DNA: TGTGCCAGCAGCTTATTCCGGGGCAGGTTCTATAATTCACCCCTCCACTTT.

V is TRBV5-5 and J is TRBJ1-4, with D maybe TRBD1 (6 bases). Trimming shortened V by 4 bases and J by 2 bases, and 12 bases separated the two germline ends. CDR3 size: 15 residues. Looked up from germline, CDR1 is SGHKS and CDR2 is YYEKEE (reference sequence). The CDR3 DNA reads TGTGCCAGCAGCCGAGGGGGACGGACTAATGAAAAACTGTTTTTT. It yields the protein CASSRGGRTNEKLFF. Supplemented by reference TRBV5-5 and TRBJ1-4, the full variable domain reads DAGVTQSPTHLIKTRGQQVTLRCSPISGHKSVSWYQQVLGQGPQFIFQYYEKEERGRGNFPDRFSARQFPNYSSELNVNALLLGDSALYLCASSRGGRTNEKLFFGSGTQLSVL.

V and J are TRBV20-1 and TRBJ2-1, with D hard to call. This CDR3 spans 11 amino acids. Germline lookup yields CDR1 DFQATT and CDR2 SNEGSKA (reference sequence). The germline V and J ends were trimmed by 8 bases and 11 bases, with 16 bases remaining between them. The CDR3: CSSRRSKKQFF. CDR3 bases: TGCAGTTCCCGTAGGTCGAAAAAGCAGTTCTTC.

The gene calls are TRBV5-6 and TRBJ2-7; D unclear. Trimming removed 4 bases from V and 6 bases from J, with 29 bases in between. Germline values: CDR1 SGHDT, CDR2 YYEEEE. This CDR3 region has 18 residues. CDR3 DNA sequence: TGTGCCAGCAGCGCCTCTAGGAGCCCGCCATTAAAGAGTGGCGAGCAGTACTTC. Encoded protein: CASSASRSPPLKSGEQYF.

This chain uses TRBV5-1 with TRBJ2-7, with D possibly being TRBD2 (5 bases). Germline CDR1 reads SGHRS; CDR2 reads YFSETQ. The CDR3 is made up of 14 amino acids. The V gene lost 4 bases and the J gene lost 3 bases, with 14 bases spanning the gap. The CDR3 DNA sequence: TGCGCCAGCAGCATAATCCCCCGGGGCTACGAGCAGTACTTC. Its translation is CASSIIPRGYEQYF. Full variable domain (rest looked up from reference TRBV5-1 and TRBJ2-7): KAGVTQTPRYLIKTRGQQVTLSCSPISGHRSVSWYQQTPGQGLQFLFEYFSETQRNKGNFPGRFSGRQFSNSRSEMNVSTLELGDSALYLCASSIIPRGYEQYFGPGTRLTVT.

The chain employs TRBV7-8 and TRBJ1-1; the D is unclear. Trimming pared 5 bases from V and 6 bases from J, leaving 16 bases between. Germline loops: CDR1 SGHVS, CDR2 FQNEAQ. There are 14 residues in the CDR3. The CDR3 here is CASSRPEGKPEAFF. The DNA of the CDR3 is TGTGCCAGCAGCCGACCGGAGGGCAAACCTGAAGCTTTCTTT.

V is TRBV4-1 and J is TRBJ1-6, with D maybe TRBD1 (5 bases). Germline V gene lookup returns CDR1 MGHRA and CDR2 YSYEKL. Trimming took 3 bases from V and 7 from J, leaving 16 bases between them. The CDR3 runs 16 residues. CDR3 DNA: TGCGCCAGCAGCCAGCGGACACGCCGTATAAATTCACCCCTCCACTTT. Amino acids: CASSQRTRRINSPLHF.

This chain links TRBV7-2 with TRBJ1-4; TRBD1 aligns across 8 bases. Germline CDR1 and CDR2: SGHTA and FQGNSA. After removal of 4 bases from V and 7 bases from J, the junction contained 8 bases not matched to a gene. This CDR3 has 15 residues. The CDR3 DNA follows: TGTGCCAGCAGCTACGGACAGGGCGCAGGTGAAAAACTGTTTTTT. It translates to CASSYGQGAGEKLFF.

The CDR3 sequence: CASSGTSTDTQYF. The CDR3 region has the DNA TGTGCCAGCAGCGGGACAAGCACAGATACGCAGTATTTT. J is TRBJ2-3 and V is TRBV9, with D perhaps TRBD1 (5 bases). The CDR3 contains 13 residues. Per the germline V gene, CDR1 is SGDLS and CDR2 is YYNGEE. Trimming removed 3 bases at V and 0 bases at J, with 5 bases between.

For the CDR3, the DNA is TGTGCCAGCAGCGGTCAGGAGACCCAGTACTTC. Its protein product is CASSGQETQYF. This chain connects TRBV14 to TRBJ2-5; no firm D call. Trimming stripped 5 bases from V and 5 bases from J, with 6 bases between. This CDR3 is 11 amino acids long. In germline, CDR1 is SGHDN, CDR2 FVKESK.

In regard to this clone: The identical CDR3 is also encoded by other nucleotide sequences in the sample. The gene calls are TRBV5-1 and TRBJ1-5; no firm D call. CDR1 SGHRS and CDR2 YFSETQ come from the germline V gene. The CDR3 consists of 13 residues. The germline V and J ends were trimmed by 0 bases and 0 bases, with 1 base remaining between them. The CDR3 DNA follows: TGCGCCAGCAGCTTGGATAGCAATCAGCCCCAGCATTTT. It yields the protein CASSLDSNQPQHF.

This chain's CDR3 is CASSESLAGGREGTQYF. CDR3 DNA: TGCGCCAGCAGTGAATCCCTAGCGGGGGGCCGGGAAGGGACCCAGTACTTC. The gene calls are TRBV10-1 and TRBJ2-5; TRBD2 matches at 11 bases. Germline values: CDR1 WNHNN, CDR2 SYGVQD (reference sequence). Trimming removed 3 bases from V and 7 bases from J; junction bases left unmatched: 13. The CDR3 is made up of 17 amino acids.

This rearrangement joins TRBV28 to TRBJ1-1; 7 bases match TRBD1. This CDR3 comprises 16 residues. CDR1 and CDR2 from the germline V gene are MDHEN and SYDVKM. V lost 5 bases, J lost 4 bases, and 13 bases stayed unmatched. Here the CDR3 DNA reads TGTGCCAGCAGTACACCTCGACAGGGTCGAATCACTGAAGCTTTCTTT. Translation: CASSTPRQGRITEAFF.